Shown below are 18 T cell receptor beta chains from a single sample sequenced in a study of cytotoxic CD8 clonotypes in ibrutinib-treated CLL. Generated by immunoSEQ multiplex PCR, the TCRdb table keeps only in-frame clones and is missing some. The sample records around 53,000 clones, about 54% being singletons. Sequenced here: PBMCs, sampled at disease progression, from a patient treated with ibrutinib. These receptors came from a human donor with chronic lymphocytic leukemia.

The chain is built from TRBV15 and TRBJ1-4; D might be TRBD1 (5 bases). Germline V CDR1 and CDR2: LNHNV, YYDKDF (reference sequence). V shed 1 base and J shed 7 bases, with 22 bases lying between them. This CDR3 spans 18 amino acids. CDR3 sequence (DNA): TGTGCCACCAGCAGAGCCCAGCTGGGTGCAGGGCTCGGTGAAAAACTGTTTTTT. Amino acid sequence: CATSRAQLGAGLGEKLFF.

The chain links TRBV5-1 to TRBJ2-3; no firm D call. Trimming took 4 bases from V and 4 from J, leaving 10 bases between them. The germline CDR1 and CDR2 sequences are SGHRS and YFSETQ. CDR3 length: 13 amino acids. The CDR3 spells CASSKTGADTQYF. The DNA for the CDR3 is TGCGCCAGCAGCAAGACTGGCGCAGATACGCAGTATTTT. The full variable domain, rest sourced from reference TRBV5-1 and TRBJ2-3, is KAGVTQTPRYLIKTRGQQVTLSCSPISGHRSVSWYQQTPGQGLQFLFEYFSETQRNKGNFPGRFSGRQFSNSRSEMNVSTLELGDSALYLCASSKTGADTQYFGPGTRLTVL.

V usage is TRBV18 and J usage is TRBJ1-3; TRBD1 is a possible D gene (5 bases). V lost 8 bases, J lost 4 bases, and 15 bases lay in between. The CDR3 is 14 amino acids. CDR1 and CDR2 (germline): KGHSH, LQKENI. DNA for the CDR3: TGTGCCAGCGCCCCTGCAGGGCTGGGAAACACCATATATTTT. Translation: CASAPAGLGNTIYF.

This clone appeared a few times. The chain uses TRBV27 and TRBJ2-3; either TRBD1 or TRBD2 may supply D (5 bases each). The CDR3 spans 16 residues. Germline lookup yields CDR1 MNHEY and CDR2 SMNVEV (reference sequence). Trimming removed 3 bases from V and 2 bases from J, with 15 bases in between. CDR3 amino acids: CASSFGSSGTTDTQYF. CDR3 in DNA: TGTGCCAGCAGTTTTGGTTCGTCCGGGACCACAGATACGCAGTATTTT.

V and J are TRBV27 and TRBJ2-2; D gene ambiguous. Germline V gene lookup returns CDR1 MNHEY and CDR2 SMNVEV (reference sequence). This CDR3 contains 13 residues. Trimming removed 0 bases at V and 6 bases at J, with 5 bases between. The CDR3 region has the DNA TGTGCCAGCAGTTTATCTAGGTCCGGGGAGCTGTTTTTT. It codes for CASSLSRSGELFF.

This clone was picked up one time. The chain combines TRBV19 with TRBJ2-5; D perhaps matches TRBD2 (5 bases). Germline assignment: CDR1 LNHDA and CDR2 SQIVND (reference sequence). This CDR3 comprises 14 residues. V was clipped by 10 bases and J by 4 bases, with 19 bases between them. The CDR3: CATPRGGIGETQYF. CDR3 in DNA: TGTGCCACCCCCCGGGGTGGAATAGGAGAGACCCAGTACTTC.

This clone showed up just once. The J gene is TRBJ2-2, the V gene TRBV7-2, with a possible D match to TRBD1 (6 bases). Germline lookup yields CDR1 SGHTA and CDR2 FQGNSA. Between the trimmed V and J ends, which lost 6 bases and 3 bases, there was a span of 11 bases. The CDR3 totals 14 residues. The CDR3 loop is CASREQGYTGELFF. Written as DNA, the CDR3 is TGTGCCAGCAGGGAACAGGGTTACACCGGGGAGCTGTTTTTT.

This chain connects TRBV27 to TRBJ2-1, with 10 bases that match TRBD1. The CDR3 totals 16 residues. Germline CDR1 and CDR2: MNHEY and SMNVEV (reference sequence). J lost 4 bases, V lost 5 bases, and 8 bases had no gene match. CDR3 nucleotide sequence: TGTGCCAGCAGTATCCGACAGGGGGCAATATACAATGAGCAGTTCTTC. The encoded protein is CASSIRQGAIYNEQFF.

Only a few counts were recorded for this clone. This chain connects TRBV27 to TRBJ2-7, with 10 bases lining up with TRBD2. CDR1 MNHEY and CDR2 SMNVEV come from the germline V gene (reference sequence). This CDR3 region has 13 residues. V was pared by 4 bases and J by 3 bases, with 0 bases of the junction left unmatched. The CDR3 loop reads CASSWTSGYEQYF. The CDR3 coding sequence is TGTGCCAGCAGTTGGACTAGCGGCTACGAGCAGTACTTC.

This clone has only a few counts. The chain employs TRBV18 and TRBJ2-3; no reliable D call. The CDR3 sequence is 14 residues long. Germline assignment: CDR1 KGHSH and CDR2 LQKENI. Trimming removed 4 bases from V and 4 bases from J, with 12 bases in between. The CDR3 bases are TGTGCCAGCTCACTTCTCACGATACCAGATACGCAGTATTTT. Translated: CASSLLTIPDTQYF.

V and J are TRBV7-8 and TRBJ1-2; TRBD1 might be the D (6 bases). Germline-derived CDR1 and CDR2 are SGHVS and FQNEAQ. The V gene lost 4 bases and the J gene lost 2 bases, with 20 bases spanning the gap. CDR3 length: 17 residues. The DNA of the CDR3 is TGTGCCAGCAGCTCGCGGCCCTCCGGACAGCCAAACTATGGCTACACCTTC. Translation gives CASSSRPSGQPNYGYTF.

This clone has a handful of counts. V and J are TRBV27 and TRBJ2-7, with 9 bases matching TRBD2. The CDR3 totals 15 residues. Per the germline V gene, CDR1 is MNHEY and CDR2 is SMNVEV (reference sequence). Trimming removed 3 bases from V and 2 bases from J; junction bases left unmatched: 5. The CDR3 nucleotides read TGTGCCAGCAGTTTGGCGGGGGGGTCACCCTACGAGCAGTACTTC. It encodes CASSLAGGSPYEQYF.

The chain employs TRBV5-1 and TRBJ2-3; 8 nucleotides agree with TRBD2. Trimming at V came to 0 bases and at J to 5 bases, leaving 2 bases not matched to a gene. The germline CDR1 and CDR2 sequences are SGHRS and YFSETQ. The CDR3 consists of 14 residues. The CDR3 DNA is TGCGCCAGCAGCTTGGCCGGGGGGGAAGATACGCAGTATTTT. Amino acids: CASSLAGGEDTQYF.

CDR3 nucleotides: TGCGCCAGCAGCTTGGAACCCCGGGACTGGGGGTCCGAGCAGTACTTC. It specifies CASSLEPRDWGSEQYF. V is TRBV5-1 and J is TRBJ2-7; D might be TRBD2 (6 bases). The germline gives CDR1 SGHRS, CDR2 YFSETQ. The CDR3 length is 16 residues. V was shortened by 0 bases and J by 6 bases, with 19 bases between the two germline ends.

This chain joins TRBV9 and TRBJ2-3, with a weak D call TRBD2 (5 bases). The CDR3 runs to 15 residues. CDR1 is SGDLS, CDR2 YYNGEE, per germline. V lost 2 bases, J lost 0 bases, and 10 bases lay in between. The CDR3, as DNA: TGTGCCAGCAGCGTTGACTATACAAGCACAGATACGCAGTATTTT. This codes for CASSVDYTSTDTQYF.

The rearrangement uses TRBV5-5 and TRBJ1-6; 10 positions match TRBD1. Germline values: CDR1 SGHKS, CDR2 YYEKEE (reference sequence). The CDR3 extends over 14 amino acids. Germline trimming cut 4 bases from V and 9 bases from J; bases unmatched to any gene: 4. This CDR3 reads CASSPTGGGSPLHF. The CDR3 DNA reads as TGTGCCAGCAGCCCGACAGGGGGCGGTTCACCCCTCCACTTT.

CDR3 region: CAWSLAGGPGYEQYF. DNA of the CDR3: TGTGCCTGGAGTTTAGCGGGAGGGCCCGGTTACGAGCAGTACTTC. This chain links TRBV30 with TRBJ2-7; 11 nucleotides agree with TRBD2. Germline assignment: CDR1 GTSNPN and CDR2 SVGIG (reference sequence). The CDR3 spans 15 residues. V was pared by 2 bases and J by 4 bases, with 7 bases of the junction left unmatched.

V is TRBV28 and J is TRBJ2-5, with 8 bases lining up with TRBD2. The CDR3 runs to 15 residues. CDR1 and CDR2 (germline): MDHEN, SYDVKM. V shed 6 bases, J shed 4 bases, and the junction held 10 bases outside the gene matches. Written as DNA, the CDR3 is TGTGCCAGCAGAGCCGGGACTAGTGGTCGAGAGACCCAGTACTTC. Its protein product is CASRAGTSGRETQYF.